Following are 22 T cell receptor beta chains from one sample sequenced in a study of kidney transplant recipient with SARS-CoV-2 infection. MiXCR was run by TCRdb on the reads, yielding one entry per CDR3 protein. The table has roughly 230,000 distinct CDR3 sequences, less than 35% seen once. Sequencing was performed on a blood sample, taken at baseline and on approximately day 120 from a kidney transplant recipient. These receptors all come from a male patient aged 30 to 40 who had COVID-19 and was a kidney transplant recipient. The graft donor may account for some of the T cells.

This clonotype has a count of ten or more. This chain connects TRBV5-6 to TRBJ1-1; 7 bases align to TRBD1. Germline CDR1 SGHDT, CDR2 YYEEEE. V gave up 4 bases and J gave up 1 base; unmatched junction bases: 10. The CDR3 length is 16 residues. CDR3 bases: TGTGCCAGCAGCCCTATATCGACAGGGCGGAACACTGAAGCTTTCTTT. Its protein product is CASSPISTGRNTEAFF.

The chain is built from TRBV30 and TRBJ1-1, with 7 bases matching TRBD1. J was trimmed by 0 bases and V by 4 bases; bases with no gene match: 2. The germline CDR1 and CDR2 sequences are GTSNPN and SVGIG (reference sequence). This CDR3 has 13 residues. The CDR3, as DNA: TGTGCCTGGAAGGGACAGCTGAACACTGAAGCTTTCTTT. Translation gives CAWKGQLNTEAFF.

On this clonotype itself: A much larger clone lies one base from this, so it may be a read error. The CDR3 protein is CACSFSQAYEQYF. The CDR3 DNA follows: TGTGCCTGCAGTTTTTCACAGGCCTACGAGCAGTACTTC. The chain has TRBV12-3 or TRBV12-4 and TRBJ2-4; D may be TRBD1 (5 bases). The J call may be in error: the DNA end matches TRBJ2-7 better. This CDR3 is built from 13 residues.

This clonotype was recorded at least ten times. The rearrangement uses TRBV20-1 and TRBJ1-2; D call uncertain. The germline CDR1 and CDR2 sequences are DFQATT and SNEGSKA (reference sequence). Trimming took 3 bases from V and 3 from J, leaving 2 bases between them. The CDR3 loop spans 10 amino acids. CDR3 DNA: TGCAGTGCTAGTTACTATGGCTACACCTTC. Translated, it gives CSASYYGYTF.

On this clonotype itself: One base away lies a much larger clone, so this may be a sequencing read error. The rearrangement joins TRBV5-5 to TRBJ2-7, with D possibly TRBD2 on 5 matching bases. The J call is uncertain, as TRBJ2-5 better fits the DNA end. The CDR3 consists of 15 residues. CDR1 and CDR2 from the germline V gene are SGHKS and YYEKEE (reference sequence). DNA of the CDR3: TGTGCCAGCAGCCCCCGACGGGGTAGTGAAAAGACCCAGTACTTC. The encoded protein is CASSPRRGSEKTQYF.

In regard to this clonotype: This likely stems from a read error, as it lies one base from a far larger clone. CDR3 sequence reads: CASSLDDYEQYF. The CDR3 coding sequence is TGTGCCAGCAGCTTGGACGACTACGAGCAGTACTTC. V usage is TRBV5-5 and J usage is TRBJ2-5; D remains unclear. The better agreement between TRBJ2-7 and the DNA end casts doubt on the J call. The CDR3 sequence is 12 residues long. Germline lookup yields CDR1 SGHKS and CDR2 YYEKEE (reference sequence).

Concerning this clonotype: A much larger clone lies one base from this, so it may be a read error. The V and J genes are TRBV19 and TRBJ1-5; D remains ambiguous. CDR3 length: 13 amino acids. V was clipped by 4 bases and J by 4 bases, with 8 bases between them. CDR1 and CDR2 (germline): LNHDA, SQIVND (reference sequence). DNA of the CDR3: TGTGCCAGTAGTAGAGCAAGGAATCAGCCCCAGCATTTT. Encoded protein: CASSRARNQPQHF. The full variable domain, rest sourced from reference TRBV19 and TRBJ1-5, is DGGITQSPKYLFRKEGQNVTLSCEQNLNHDAMYWYRQDPGQGLRLIYYSQIVNDFQKGDIAEGYSVSREKKESFPLTVTSAQKNPTAFYLCASSRARNQPQHFGDGTRLSIL.

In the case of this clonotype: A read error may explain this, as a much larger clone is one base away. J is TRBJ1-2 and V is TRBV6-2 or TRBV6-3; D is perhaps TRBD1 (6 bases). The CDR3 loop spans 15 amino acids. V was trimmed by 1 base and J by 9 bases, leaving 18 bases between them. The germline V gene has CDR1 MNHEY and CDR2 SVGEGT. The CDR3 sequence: CASSYFHRAGYSYTF. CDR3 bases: TGTGCCAGCAGTTACTTTCACAGGGCTGGGTATAGCTACACCTTC.

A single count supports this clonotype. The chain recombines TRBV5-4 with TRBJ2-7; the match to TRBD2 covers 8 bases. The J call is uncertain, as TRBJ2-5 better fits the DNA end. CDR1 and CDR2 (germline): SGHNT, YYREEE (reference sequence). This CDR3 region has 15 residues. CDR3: CASSLEGSGEGTQYF. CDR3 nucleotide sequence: TGTGCCAGCAGCTTGGAAGGTAGCGGGGAAGGGACCCAGTACTTC.

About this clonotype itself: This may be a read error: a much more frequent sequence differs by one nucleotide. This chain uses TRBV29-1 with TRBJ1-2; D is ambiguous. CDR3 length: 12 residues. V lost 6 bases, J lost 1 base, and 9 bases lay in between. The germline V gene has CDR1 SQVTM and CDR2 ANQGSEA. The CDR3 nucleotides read TGCAGCGTCCAAGCAGTTAACTATGGCTACACCTTC. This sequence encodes CSVQAVNYGYTF. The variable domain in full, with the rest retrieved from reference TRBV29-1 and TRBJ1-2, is SAVISQKPSRDICQRGTSLTIQCQVDSQVTMMFWYRQQPGQSLTLIATANQGSEATYESGFVIDKFPISRPNLTFSTLTVSNMSPEDSSIYLCSVQAVNYGYTFGSGTRLTVV.

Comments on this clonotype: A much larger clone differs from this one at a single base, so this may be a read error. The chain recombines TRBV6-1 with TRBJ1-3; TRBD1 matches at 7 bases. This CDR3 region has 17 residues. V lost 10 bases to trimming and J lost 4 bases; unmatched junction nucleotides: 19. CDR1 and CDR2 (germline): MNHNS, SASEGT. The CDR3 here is CATALSGTEVWGNTIYF. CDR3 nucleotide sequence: TGTGCCACCGCACTCTCCGGGACAGAGGTATGGGGAAACACCATATATTTT.

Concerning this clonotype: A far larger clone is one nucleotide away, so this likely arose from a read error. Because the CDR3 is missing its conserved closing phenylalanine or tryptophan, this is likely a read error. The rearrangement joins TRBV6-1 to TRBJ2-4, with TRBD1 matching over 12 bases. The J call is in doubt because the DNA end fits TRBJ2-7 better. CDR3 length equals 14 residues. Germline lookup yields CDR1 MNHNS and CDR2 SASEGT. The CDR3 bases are TGTGCCAGCAGGCGGGGACAGGGGGCTTACGAGCAGTACCTC. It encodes CASRRGQGAYEQYL.

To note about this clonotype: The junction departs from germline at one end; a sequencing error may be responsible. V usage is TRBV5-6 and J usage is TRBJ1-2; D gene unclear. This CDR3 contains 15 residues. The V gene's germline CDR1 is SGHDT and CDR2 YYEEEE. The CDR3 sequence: CTSSLAMGANYGYTF. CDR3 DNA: TGTACCAGCAGCTTGGCTATGGGTGCTAACTATGGCTACACCTTC.

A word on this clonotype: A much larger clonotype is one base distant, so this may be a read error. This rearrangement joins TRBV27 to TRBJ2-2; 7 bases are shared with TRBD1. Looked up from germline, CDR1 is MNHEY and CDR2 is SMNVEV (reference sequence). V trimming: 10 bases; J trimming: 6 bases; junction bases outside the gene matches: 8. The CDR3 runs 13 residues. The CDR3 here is CANSPGGAGELFF. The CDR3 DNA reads TGTGCCAACAGCCCAGGGGGAGCCGGGGAGCTGTTTTTT.

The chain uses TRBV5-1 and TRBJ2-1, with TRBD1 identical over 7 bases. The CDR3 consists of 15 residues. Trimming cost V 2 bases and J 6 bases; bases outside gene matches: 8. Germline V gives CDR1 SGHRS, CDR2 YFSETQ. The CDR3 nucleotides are TGCGCCAGCAGCTTATTACCGGGACAGAGCAATGAGCAGTTCTTC. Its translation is CASSLLPGQSNEQFF.

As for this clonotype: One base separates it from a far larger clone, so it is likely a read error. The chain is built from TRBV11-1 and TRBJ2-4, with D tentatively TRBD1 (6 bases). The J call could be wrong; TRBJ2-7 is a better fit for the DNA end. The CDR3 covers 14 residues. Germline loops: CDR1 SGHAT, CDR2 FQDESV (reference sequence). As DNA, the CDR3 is TGTGCCAGCAGCCGGATAGGGGGCTCCTACGAGCAGTACTTC. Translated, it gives CASSRIGGSYEQYF.

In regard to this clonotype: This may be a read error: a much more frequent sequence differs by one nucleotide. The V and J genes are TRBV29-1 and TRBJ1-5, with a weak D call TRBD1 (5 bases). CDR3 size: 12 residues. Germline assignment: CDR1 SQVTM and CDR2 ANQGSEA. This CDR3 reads CGVGDPNQPQHF. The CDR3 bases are TGCGGCGTTGGGGACCCAAATCAGCCCCAGCATTTT. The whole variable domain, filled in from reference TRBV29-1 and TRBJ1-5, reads SAVISQKPSRDICQRGTSLTIQCQVDSQVTMMFWYRQQPGQSLTLIATANQGSEATYESGFVIDKFPISRPNLTFSTLTVSNMSPEDSSIYLCGVGDPNQPQHFGDGTRLSIL.

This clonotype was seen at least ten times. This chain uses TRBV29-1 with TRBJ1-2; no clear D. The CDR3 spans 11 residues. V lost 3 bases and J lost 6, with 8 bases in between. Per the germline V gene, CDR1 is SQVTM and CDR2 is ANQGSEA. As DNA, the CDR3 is TGCAGCGTTGACGCGGAAAATGGCTACACCTTC. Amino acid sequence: CSVDAENGYTF.

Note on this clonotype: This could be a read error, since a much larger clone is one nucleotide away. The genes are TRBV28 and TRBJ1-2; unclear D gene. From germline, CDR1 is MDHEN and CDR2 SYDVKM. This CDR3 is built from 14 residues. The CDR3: CANSLKAVESGYTF. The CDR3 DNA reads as TGTGCCAACAGTTTAAAGGCCGTGGAGTCTGGCTACACCTTC.

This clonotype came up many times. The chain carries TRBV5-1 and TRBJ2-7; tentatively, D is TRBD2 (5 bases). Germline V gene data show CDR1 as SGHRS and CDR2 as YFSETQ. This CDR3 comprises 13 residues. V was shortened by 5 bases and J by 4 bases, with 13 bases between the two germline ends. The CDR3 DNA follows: TGCGCCAGCAGGTTGTCCGGGGATTACGAGCAGTACTTC. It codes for CASRLSGDYEQYF. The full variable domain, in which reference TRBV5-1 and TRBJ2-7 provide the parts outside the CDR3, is KAGVTQTPRYLIKTRGQQVTLSCSPISGHRSVSWYQQTPGQGLQFLFEYFSETQRNKGNFPGRFSGRQFSNSRSEMNVSTLELGDSALYLCASRLSGDYEQYFGPGTRLTVT.

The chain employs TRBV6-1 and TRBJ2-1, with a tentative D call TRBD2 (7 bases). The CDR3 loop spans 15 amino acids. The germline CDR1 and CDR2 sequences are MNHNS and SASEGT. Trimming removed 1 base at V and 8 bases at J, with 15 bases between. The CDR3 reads CASSEEGGAWYEQFF. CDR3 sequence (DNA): TGTGCCAGCAGTGAAGAGGGGGGGGCCTGGTATGAGCAGTTCTTC.

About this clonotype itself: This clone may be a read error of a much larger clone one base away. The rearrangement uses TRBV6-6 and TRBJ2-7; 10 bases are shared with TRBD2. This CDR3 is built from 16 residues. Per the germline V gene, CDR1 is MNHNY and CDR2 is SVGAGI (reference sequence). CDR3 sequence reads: CASSYALAGSSYGQYV. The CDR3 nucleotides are TGTGCCAGCAGTTACGCACTAGCGGGAAGTTCCTACGGGCAGTACGTC.